The 15 T cell receptor beta chains in this list originate from one sample, sequenced in a study of glioma-infiltrating T cells. Amplification of TCR alpha and beta CDR3 regions from RNA used iRepertoire nested multiplex PCR. Via MiXCR, TCRdb re-called the multiplex PCR reads, giving one row per CDR3 protein. The sample lists about 180,000 distinct CDR3 sequences, around 40% occurring once. The sample was glioma tissue, nonneoplastic brain tissue, or PBMCs (not recorded which). The receptors here all came from a human donor with low-grade glioma or glioblastoma, undergoing nonglioma brain surgery, or in good health (not recorded which).

This clonotype was seen repeatedly, ten times or more. This chain uses TRBV5-1 with TRBJ1-1; no clear D. With 0 bases removed from V and 0 bases from J, the gap between germline ends came to 3 bases. The CDR3 is 13 residues long. Germline loops: CDR1 SGHRS, CDR2 YFSETQ. The CDR3 bases are TGCGCCAGCAGCTTGGCCGTGAACACTGAAGCTTTCTTT. It specifies CASSLAVNTEAFF.

This rearrangement joins TRBV4-1 to TRBJ1-5; D is undetermined. The CDR3 sequence is 15 residues long. V was trimmed by 1 base and J by 4 bases, leaving 11 bases between them. CDR1 is MGHRA, CDR2 YSYEKL, per germline. For the CDR3, the DNA is TGCGCCAGCAGCCAAGTCGTAGTCGGGAATCAGCCCCAGCATTTT. Its translation: CASSQVVVGNQPQHF.

This clonotype has just a few counts. A much more abundant neighbour one base away suggests this may be a read error. The chain is built from TRBV27 and TRBJ2-3; 10 bases fit TRBD2. V trimming: 6 bases; J trimming: 1 base; junction bases outside the gene matches: 7. Germline-derived CDR1 and CDR2 are MNHEY and SMNVEV (reference sequence). This CDR3 is 16 amino acids long. This CDR3 is CASRASGRWGTDTQYF. The CDR3 coding sequence is TGTGCCAGCAGAGCTAGCGGGAGATGGGGCACAGATACGCAGTATTTT.

There are many counts of this clonotype. V gene TRBV15 combines with J gene TRBJ2-3; D is ambiguous. In germline, CDR1 is LNHNV, CDR2 YYDKDF (reference sequence). This CDR3 is built from 13 residues. V was cut by 11 bases and J by 2 bases, with 14 bases left in between. The CDR3 DNA reads as TGTGCCCCTTCCATGGAGCCCACAGATACGCAGTATTTT. Its translation is CAPSMEPTDTQYF.

Comment on this clonotype: A junction end diverges from the germline sequence, so it may reflect a read error. This rearrangement joins TRBV7-2 to TRBJ2-3; 9 bases agree with TRBD2. The CDR3 spans 13 residues. Germline V gives CDR1 SGHTA, CDR2 FQGNSA. The DNA of the CDR3 is TGTGCCTGCAGCTCCAGCGGGAGGGATACGCAGTATTTT. This gives the protein CACSSSGRDTQYF.

On this clonotype itself: A read error may explain this, as a much larger clone is one base away. The genes are TRBV28 and TRBJ2-7; tentative D call: TRBD2 (6 bases). Germline V CDR1 and CDR2: MDHEN, SYDVKM. The CDR3 has 15 residues. CDR3 coding DNA: TGTGCCAGCAGCATTTCTAGCGCGGGAAGCTACGAGCATTACTTC. Amino acid sequence: CASSISSAGSYEHYF. Using reference TRBV28 and TRBJ2-7 for the parts outside the CDR3, the full variable domain is DVKVTQSSRYLVKRTGEKVFLECVQDMDHENMFWYRQDPGLGLRLIYFSYDVKMKEKGDIPEGYSVSREKKERFSLILESASTNQTSMYLCASSISSAGSYEHYFGPGTRLTVT.

Remarks on this clonotype: This may stem from a read error, because a much larger clone lies one nucleotide away. The V gene is TRBV3-1, the J gene TRBJ2-3, with D uncertain. Germline loops: CDR1 LGHDT, CDR2 YNNKEL (reference sequence). The CDR3 spans 15 residues. Trimming cost V 0 bases and J 0 bases, with 7 bases left between them. CDR3 in amino acids: CASSQDVGSTDTQYF. The DNA for the CDR3 is TGTGCCAGCAGCCAAGATGTCGGTAGCACAGATACGCAGTATTTT.

This clonotype has a handful of counts. This chain uses TRBV7-9 with TRBJ2-7; 8 bases fit TRBD1. Unmatched junction bases numbered 8, after V lost 5 bases and J lost 5 bases. Looked up from germline, CDR1 is SEHNR and CDR2 is FQNEAQ (reference sequence). CDR3 length: 14 residues. Written as DNA, the CDR3 is TGTGCCAGCAGCCATTCTTTACAGGGGGACGAGCAGTACTTC. Translated, it gives CASSHSLQGDEQYF.

This clonotype is a singleton in its sample. This may stem from a read error, because a much larger clone lies one nucleotide away. The chain combines TRBV3-1 with TRBJ2-5; no firm D call. Germline V gene lookup returns CDR1 LGHDT and CDR2 YNNKEL (reference sequence). The CDR3 is made up of 12 amino acids. CDR3: CASSQEGPQQHF. CDR3 coding DNA: TGTGCCAGCAGCCAAGAGGGCCCGCAGCAGCACTTC.

For this clonotype: This sequence may be a read error, since a much larger clone differs from it by one base. This chain uses TRBV2 with TRBJ1-2; no clear D. Looked up from germline, CDR1 is SNHLY and CDR2 is FYNNEI. V was pared by 10 bases and J by 5 bases, with 14 bases between. CDR3 length equals 12 residues. The CDR3 is CATSDTPYGYTF. The CDR3 DNA sequence: TGTGCCACCTCCGATACACCGTATGGCTACACCTTC.

This clonotype qualifies as medium-sized. The chain has TRBV20-1 and TRBJ2-7; D is ambiguous. Germline lookup yields CDR1 DFQATT and CDR2 SNEGSKA (reference sequence). The CDR3 covers 12 residues. V lost 2 bases, J lost 2 bases, and 7 bases lay in between. As DNA, the CDR3 is TGCAGTGCTAGAAAGAACACCTACGAGCAGTACTTC. It codes for CSARKNTYEQYF.

The chain carries TRBV2 and TRBJ2-1; 11 nucleotides line up with TRBD2. The J segment lost 8 bases and the V segment lost 3 bases, leaving 6 bases of the junction unmatched. CDR3 length: 15 amino acids. In germline, CDR1 is SNHLY, CDR2 FYNNEI. CDR3 residues: CASSERTSGSHEQFF. The CDR3 DNA is TGTGCCAGCAGTGAGAGAACTAGCGGGAGTCATGAGCAGTTCTTC.

A note on this clonotype: The junction and the germline gene differ at one end; a read error may be behind it. V is TRBV20-1 and J is TRBJ2-5; D is tentatively TRBD1 or TRBD2 (6 bases each). The germline V gene has CDR1 DFQATT and CDR2 SNEGSKA (reference sequence). The length of the CDR3 is 15 residues. The CDR3 nucleotides read TGCAGTGCTGCACCTAGAGGGGGGAACCAAGAGACCCAGTACTTT. It translates to CSAAPRGGNQETQYF.

As regards this clonotype: One junction end does not reproduce the germline sequence, and a read error may be involved. Here the CDR3 reads CASSETAMNTEGFF. In DNA form, the CDR3 reads TGTGCCAGCAGCGAGACGGCAATGAACACTGAAGGTTTCTTT. This chain connects TRBV9 to TRBJ1-1; D remains ambiguous. CDR1 is SGDLS, CDR2 YYNGEE, per germline. This CDR3 region has 14 residues. The full variable domain, with the rest looked up from reference TRBV9 and TRBJ1-1, is DSGVTQTPKHLITATGQRVTLRCSPRSGDLSVYWYQQSLDQGLQFLIQYYNGEERAKGNILERFSAQQFPDLHSELNLSSLELGDSALYFCASSETAMNTEGFFGQGTRLTVV.

The chain has TRBV7-2 and TRBJ2-5, with D possibly being TRBD2 (5 bases). The CDR3 contains 14 residues. V was clipped by 7 bases and J by 5 bases, with 17 bases between them. CDR1 is SGHTA, CDR2 FQGNSA, per germline. The CDR3: CASIPSGERETQYF. The CDR3 DNA sequence: TGTGCCAGCATCCCAAGTGGGGAGCGGGAGACCCAGTACTTC.